Listed below are T cell receptor beta chains from one sample, sequenced in a study of T cell responses to AZD1222 COVID-19 vaccine. TCRdb keeps only in-frame clones here, not all; method: immunoSEQ multiplex PCR. The sample has 80,000 to 100,000 clones, roughly 85% seen once. Specimen: peripheral blood, collected 28 days after the second AZD1222 dose. Every receptor here comes from an adult who received the AZD1222 COVID-19 vaccine. CDR3s include the opening cysteine and the closing phenylalanine or tryptophan. The D gene is left open where the match is weak. Some rows mark clone size as missing; the rest say once, few, many or name a class of expanded clone.

J gene	V gene	clone size	CDR3 length	D gene	CDR3 DNA	CDR3 protein
TRBJ1-2	TRBV18	-	15	-	TGTGCCAGCTCACCTGGGCCGCCAGGGAACTATGGCTACACCTTC	CASSPGPPGNYGYTF
TRBJ2-2	TRBV5-1	-	16	-	TGCGCCAGCAGCCGCGGCAGCGCCGATAGCGCCGGGGAGCTGTTTTTT	CASSRGSADSAGELFF
TRBJ2-7	TRBV9	few	14	TRBD1	TGTGCCAGCAGCGTAGGGGGACAGATTAACGAGCAGTACTTC	CASSVGGQINEQYF
TRBJ1-3	TRBV5-1	few	15	-	TGCGCCAGCAGCCTCGGGACAACCGCTGGAAACACCATATATTTT	CASSLGTTAGNTIYF
TRBJ1-1	TRBV7-9	-	15	-	TGTGCCAGCAGCCCTCTCCCCGGGGGGAACACTGAAGCTTTCTTT	CASSPLPGGNTEAFF
TRBJ2-7	TRBV5-1	-	16	-	TGCGCCAGCAAGATTGGGCCTGGGACTGACTTAGGGGAGCAGTACTTC	CASKIGPGTDLGEQYF
TRBJ1-2	TRBV12-3/TRBV12-4	once	11	-	TGTGCCAGCAGCTACAGGGAGGACTACACCTTC	CASSYREDYTF
TRBJ2-3	TRBV27	few	12	-	TGTGCCAGCAGTTTTTTCCCAGATACGCAGTATTTT	CASSFFPDTQYF
TRBJ2-1	TRBV2	once	13	-	TGTGCCAGCAGACCCGACGGGGGCAATGAGCAGTTCTTC	CASRPDGGNEQFF
TRBJ1-5	TRBV19	-	15	TRBD1	TGTGCCAGTAGTGGTCGACAGGGCGTCAATCAGCCCCAGCATTTT	CASSGRQGVNQPQHF
TRBJ2-7	TRBV25-1	-	11	-	TGTGCCAGCAGTAACGCGGTCGAGCAGTACTTC	CASSNAVEQYF
TRBJ2-1	TRBV7-2	-	15	TRBD2	TGTGCCAGCAGCTTAGATTCGGCTAGCGGGAATGAGCAGTTCTTC	CASSLDSASGNEQFF
TRBJ2-3	TRBV7-3	-	16	TRBD2	TGTGCCAGCAGCTCCCGGACTAGCGGGGCGGCGGGTACGCAGTATTTT	CASSSRTSGAAGTQYF
TRBJ1-2	TRBV4-1	few	17	TRBD1	TGCGCCAGCAGCCAAGAGGAGGGTCAGGGGGCGCGTGATGGCTACACCTTC	CASSQEEGQGARDGYTF
TRBJ1-3	TRBV13	-	17	-	TGTGCCAGCAGCTTACGATCCCGGGCCTACTCTGGAAACACCATATATTTT	CASSLRSRAYSGNTIYF
TRBJ1-4	TRBV5-1	once	15	TRBD1	TGCGCCAGCAGCCAAACTCAGGGGGCAGGGGAAAAACTGTTTTTT	CASSQTQGAGEKLFF
TRBJ2-1	TRBV7-2	-	15	TRBD2	TGTGCCAGCACCCTTTGGACTAGCCTGAACAATGAGCAGTTCTTC	CASTLWTSLNNEQFF
TRBJ2-1	TRBV28	-	15	TRBD2	TGTGCCAGCAGTCCTTTAGGGCGGGAGGCTGGTGAGCAGTTCTTC	CASSPLGREAGEQFF
TRBJ1-5	TRBV23-1	-	15	-	TGCGCCAGCAGTCAATCCGGGACACCGTATCAGCCCCAGCATTTT	CASSQSGTPYQPQHF
TRBJ2-1	TRBV6-1	-	15	TRBD2	TGTGCCAGCAGTGAAATTGGACTAGCGCTGAATGAGCAGTTCTTC	CASSEIGLALNEQFF
TRBJ1-6	TRBV6-5	-	15	-	TGTGCCAGCAGCTACAGAACCAGGCCGAATTCACCCCTCCACTTT	CASSYRTRPNSPLHF
TRBJ2-7	TRBV29-1	once	12	-	TGCAGCGTTGGAGGTGAAAGCTACGAGCAGTACTTC	CSVGGESYEQYF
TRBJ2-4	TRBV3-1/TRBV3-2	-	13	-	TGTGCCAGCAGCCTTGGACAGTCAACAAGGGCGTACTTC	CASSLGQSTRAYF
TRBJ1-1	TRBV27	-	13	-	TGTGCCAGCAGTTTAGGGGAGAGGACTGAAGCTTTCTTT	CASSLGERTEAFF